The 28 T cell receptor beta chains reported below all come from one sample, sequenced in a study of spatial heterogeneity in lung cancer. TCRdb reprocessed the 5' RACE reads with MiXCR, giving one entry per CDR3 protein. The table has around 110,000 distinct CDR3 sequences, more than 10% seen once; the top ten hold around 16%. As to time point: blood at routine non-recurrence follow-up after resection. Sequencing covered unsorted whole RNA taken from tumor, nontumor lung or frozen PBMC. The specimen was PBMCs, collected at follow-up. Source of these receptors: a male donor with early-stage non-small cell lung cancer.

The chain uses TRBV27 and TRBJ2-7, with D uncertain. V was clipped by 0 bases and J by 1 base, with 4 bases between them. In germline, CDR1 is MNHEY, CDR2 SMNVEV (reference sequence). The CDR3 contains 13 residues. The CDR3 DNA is TGTGCCAGCAGTTTATCGCCGTCCTACGAGCAGTACTTC. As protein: CASSLSPSYEQYF.

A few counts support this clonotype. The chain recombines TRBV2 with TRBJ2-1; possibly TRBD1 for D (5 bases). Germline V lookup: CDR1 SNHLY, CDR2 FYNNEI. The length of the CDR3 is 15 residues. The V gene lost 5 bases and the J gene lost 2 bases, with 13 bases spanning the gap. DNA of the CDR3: TGTGCCAGCAGTCTGAACAGGTTCACCTACAATGAGCAGTTCTTC. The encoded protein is CASSLNRFTYNEQFF.

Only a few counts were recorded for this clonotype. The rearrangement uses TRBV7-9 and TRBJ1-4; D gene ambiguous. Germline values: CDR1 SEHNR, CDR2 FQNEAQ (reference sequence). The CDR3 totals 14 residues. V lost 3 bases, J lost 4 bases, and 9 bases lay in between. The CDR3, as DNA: TGTGCCAGCAGCTTCAGTCAGGATAATGAAAAACTGTTTTTT. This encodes CASSFSQDNEKLFF. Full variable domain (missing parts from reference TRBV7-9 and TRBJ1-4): DTGVSQNPRHKITKRGQNVTFRCDPISEHNRLYWYRQTLGQGPEFLTYFQNEAQLEKSRLLSDRFSAERPKGSFSTLEIQRTEQGDSAMYLCASSFSQDNEKLFFGSGTQLSVL.

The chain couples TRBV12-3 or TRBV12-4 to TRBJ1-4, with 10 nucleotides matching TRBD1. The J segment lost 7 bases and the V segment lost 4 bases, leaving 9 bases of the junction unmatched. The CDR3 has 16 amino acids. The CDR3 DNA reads TGTGCCAGCAGTTCAATGAGGGACAGGGGAGGTGAAAAACTGTTTTTT. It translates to CASSSMRDRGGEKLFF.

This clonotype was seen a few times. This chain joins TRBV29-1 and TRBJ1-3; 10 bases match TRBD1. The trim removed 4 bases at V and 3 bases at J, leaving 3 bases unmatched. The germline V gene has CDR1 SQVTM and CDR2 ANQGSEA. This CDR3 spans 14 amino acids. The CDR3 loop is CSVADRGHGNTIYF. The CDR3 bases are TGCAGCGTTGCAGACAGGGGGCATGGAAACACCATATATTTT.

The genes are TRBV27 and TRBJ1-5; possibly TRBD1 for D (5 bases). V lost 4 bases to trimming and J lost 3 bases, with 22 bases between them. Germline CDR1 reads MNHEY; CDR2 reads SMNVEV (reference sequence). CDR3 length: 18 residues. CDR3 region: CASSSSNLMGPSNQPQHF. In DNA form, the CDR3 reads TGTGCCAGCAGTTCATCTAATCTGATGGGGCCTTCCAATCAGCCCCAGCATTTT.

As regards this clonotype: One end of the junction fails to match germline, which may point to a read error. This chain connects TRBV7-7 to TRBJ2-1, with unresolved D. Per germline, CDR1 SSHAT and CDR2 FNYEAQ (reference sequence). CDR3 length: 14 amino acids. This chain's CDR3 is CASSLEGFGNEQFF. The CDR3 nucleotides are TGTGCTAGCAGCTTAGAAGGGTTTGGCAATGAGCAGTTCTTC.

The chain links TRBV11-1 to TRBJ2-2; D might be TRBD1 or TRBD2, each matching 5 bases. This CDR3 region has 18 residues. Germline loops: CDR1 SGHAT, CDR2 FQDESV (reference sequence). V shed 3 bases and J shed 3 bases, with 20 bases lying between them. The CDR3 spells CASSFGRAFISDTGELFF. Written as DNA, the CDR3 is TGTGCCAGCAGCTTCGGCAGGGCATTTATTAGCGACACCGGGGAGCTGTTTTTT.

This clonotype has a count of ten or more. CDR3 loop: CAWSASSLSMAQYF. The CDR3 nucleotides read TGTGCCTGGAGCGCGAGCTCCCTATCGATGGCCCAGTACTTC. The rearrangement joins TRBV30 to TRBJ2-5; D remains unclear. The CDR3 is 14 amino acids. CDR1 is GTSNPN, CDR2 SVGIG, per germline (reference sequence). V lost 3 bases and J lost 9, with 20 bases in between.

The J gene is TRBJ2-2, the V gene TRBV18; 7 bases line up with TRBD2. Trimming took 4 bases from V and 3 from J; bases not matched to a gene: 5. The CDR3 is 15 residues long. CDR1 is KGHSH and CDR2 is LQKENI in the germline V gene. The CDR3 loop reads CASSLALADTGELFF. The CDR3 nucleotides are TGTGCCAGCTCACTCGCCCTAGCGGACACCGGGGAGCTGTTTTTT.

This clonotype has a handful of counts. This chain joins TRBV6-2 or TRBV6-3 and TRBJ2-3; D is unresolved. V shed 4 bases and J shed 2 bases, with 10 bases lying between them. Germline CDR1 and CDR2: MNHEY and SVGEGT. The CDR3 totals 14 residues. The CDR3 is CASSSIAFTDTQYF. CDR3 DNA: TGTGCCAGCAGTTCCATCGCCTTCACAGATACGCAGTATTTT.

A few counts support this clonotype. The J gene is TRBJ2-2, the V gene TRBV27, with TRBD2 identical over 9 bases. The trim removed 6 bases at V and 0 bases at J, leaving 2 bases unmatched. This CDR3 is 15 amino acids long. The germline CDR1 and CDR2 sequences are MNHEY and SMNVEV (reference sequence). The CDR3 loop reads CASRRGGPNTGELFF. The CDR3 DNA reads TGTGCCAGCAGGCGGGGGGGCCCGAACACCGGGGAGCTGTTTTTT.

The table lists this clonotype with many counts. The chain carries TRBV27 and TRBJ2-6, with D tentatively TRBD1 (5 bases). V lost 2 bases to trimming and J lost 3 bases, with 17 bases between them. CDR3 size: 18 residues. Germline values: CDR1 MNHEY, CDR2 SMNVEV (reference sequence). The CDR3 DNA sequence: TGTGCCAGCAGTTTAATGGGGCCCGCATATTTTGGGGCCAACGTCCTGACTTTC. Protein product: CASSLMGPAYFGANVLTF.

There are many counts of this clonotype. CDR3 bases: TGTGCCAGCAGTTTAAGGAGGGGGTTGTTACCCCTCCACTTT. It encodes CASSLRRGLLPLHF. The rearrangement links TRBV28 to TRBJ1-6; D possibly corresponds to TRBD1 (6 bases). The V end was cut by 2 bases, the J end by 12 bases, with 14 bases between. This CDR3 comprises 14 residues. Germline assignment: CDR1 MDHEN and CDR2 SYDVKM.

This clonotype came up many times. CDR3 amino acids: CSVRVQETQYF. The CDR3 nucleotides are TGCAGCGTACGGGTTCAAGAGACCCAGTACTTC. The chain is built from TRBV29-1 and TRBJ2-5; D gene uncertain. This CDR3 has 11 residues. V was trimmed by 6 bases and J by 2 bases, leaving 7 bases between them. Per the germline V gene, CDR1 is SQVTM and CDR2 is ANQGSEA.

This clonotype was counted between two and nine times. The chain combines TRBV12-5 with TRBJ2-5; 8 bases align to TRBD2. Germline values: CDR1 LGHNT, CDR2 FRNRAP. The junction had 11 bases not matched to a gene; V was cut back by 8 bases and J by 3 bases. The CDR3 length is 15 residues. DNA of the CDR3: TGTGCTAGTTCTTACCCAAGCGGGGGAAAAGAGACCCAGTACTTC. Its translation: CASSYPSGGKETQYF.

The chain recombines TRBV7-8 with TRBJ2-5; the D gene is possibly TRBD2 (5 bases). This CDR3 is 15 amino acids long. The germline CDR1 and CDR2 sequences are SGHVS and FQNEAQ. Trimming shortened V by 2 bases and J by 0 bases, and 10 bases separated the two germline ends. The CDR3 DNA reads TGTGCCAGCAGCTTACGAGGGCTTTACCAAGAGACCCAGTACTTC. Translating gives CASSLRGLYQETQYF.

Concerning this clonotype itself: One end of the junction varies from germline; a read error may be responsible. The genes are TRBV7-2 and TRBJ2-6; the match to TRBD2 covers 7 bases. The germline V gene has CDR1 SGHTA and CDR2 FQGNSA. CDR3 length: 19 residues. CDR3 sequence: CAISLMSGAYSSGANVLTF. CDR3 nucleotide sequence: TGTGCCATCAGCTTAATGAGCGGGGCCTACTCCTCTGGGGCCAACGTCCTGACTTTC.

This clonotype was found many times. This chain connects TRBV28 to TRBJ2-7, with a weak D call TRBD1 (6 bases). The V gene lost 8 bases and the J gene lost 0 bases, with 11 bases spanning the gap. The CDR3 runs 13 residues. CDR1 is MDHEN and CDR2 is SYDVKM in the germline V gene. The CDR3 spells CASFTGNSYEQYF. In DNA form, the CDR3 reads TGTGCCAGCTTCACAGGGAACTCCTACGAGCAGTACTTC.

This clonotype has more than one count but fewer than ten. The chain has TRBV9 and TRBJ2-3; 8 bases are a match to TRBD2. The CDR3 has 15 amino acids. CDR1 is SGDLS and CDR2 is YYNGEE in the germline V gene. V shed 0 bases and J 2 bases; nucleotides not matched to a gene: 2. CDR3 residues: CASSVAGGNTDTQYF. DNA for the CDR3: TGTGCCAGCAGCGTAGCGGGGGGGAACACAGATACGCAGTATTTT.

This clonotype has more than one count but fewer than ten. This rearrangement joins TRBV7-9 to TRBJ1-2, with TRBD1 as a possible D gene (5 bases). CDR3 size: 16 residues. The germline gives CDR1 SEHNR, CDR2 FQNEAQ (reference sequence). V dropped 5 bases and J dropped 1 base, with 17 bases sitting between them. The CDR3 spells CASSQGDPYFNYGYTF. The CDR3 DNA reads TGTGCCAGCAGCCAGGGAGACCCGTACTTTAACTATGGCTACACCTTC.

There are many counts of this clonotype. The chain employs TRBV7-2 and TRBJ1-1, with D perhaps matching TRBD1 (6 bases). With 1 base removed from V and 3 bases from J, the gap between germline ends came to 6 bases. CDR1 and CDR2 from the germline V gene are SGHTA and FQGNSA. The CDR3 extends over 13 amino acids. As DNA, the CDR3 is TGTGCCAGCAGCTTAGACAGGGACACTGAAGCTTTCTTT. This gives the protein CASSLDRDTEAFF.

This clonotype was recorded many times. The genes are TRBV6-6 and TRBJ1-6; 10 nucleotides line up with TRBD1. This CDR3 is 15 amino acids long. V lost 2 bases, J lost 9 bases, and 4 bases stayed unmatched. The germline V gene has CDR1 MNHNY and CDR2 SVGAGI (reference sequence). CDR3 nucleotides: TGTGCCAGCAGTTACGGGACAGGGGTGGGTTCACCCCTCCACTTT. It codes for CASSYGTGVGSPLHF.

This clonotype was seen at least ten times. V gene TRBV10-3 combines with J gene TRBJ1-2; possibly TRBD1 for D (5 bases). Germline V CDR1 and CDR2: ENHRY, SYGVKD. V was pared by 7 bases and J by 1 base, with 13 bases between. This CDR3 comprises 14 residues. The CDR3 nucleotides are TGTGCCATCACAAGGGACTCCATTAACTATGGCTACACCTTC. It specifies CAITRDSINYGYTF.

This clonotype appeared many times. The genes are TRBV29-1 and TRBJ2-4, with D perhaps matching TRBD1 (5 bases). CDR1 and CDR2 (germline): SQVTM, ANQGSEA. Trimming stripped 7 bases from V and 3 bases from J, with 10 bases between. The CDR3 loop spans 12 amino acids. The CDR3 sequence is CSAWTNKNIQYF. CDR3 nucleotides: TGCAGCGCTTGGACAAACAAAAACATTCAGTACTTC.

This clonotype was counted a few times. The CDR3 sequence is CASSLAGSAGTSGETQYF. CDR3 coding DNA: TGCGCCAGCAGCTTGGCCGGTTCGGCCGGGACTAGCGGGGAGACCCAGTACTTC. V is TRBV5-1 and J is TRBJ2-5, with 12 bases that match TRBD2. With 0 bases clipped from V and 5 bases from J, the junction kept 11 bases outside the gene matches. This CDR3 contains 18 residues. Per germline, CDR1 SGHRS and CDR2 YFSETQ.

The CDR3 loop is CATSETDTQYF. The DNA of the CDR3 is TGTGCCACCAGTGAAACAGATACGCAGTATTTT. The V and J genes are TRBV24-1 and TRBJ2-3; the D is unclear. The CDR3 is 11 residues long. V was clipped by 4 bases and J by 3 bases, with 1 base between them. Germline CDR1 and CDR2: KGHDR and SFDVKD.

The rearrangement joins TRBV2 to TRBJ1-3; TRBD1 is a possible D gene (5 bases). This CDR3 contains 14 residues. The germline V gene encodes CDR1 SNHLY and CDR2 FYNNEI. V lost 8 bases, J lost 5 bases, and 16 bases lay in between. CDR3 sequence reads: CASCPGSRRNTIYF. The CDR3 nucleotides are TGTGCCAGCTGTCCAGGGAGTAGAAGAAACACCATATATTTT.